The sequence of this T cell receptor beta chain was determined in a study of shared clonotypes between healthy human individuals. There are 11 residues in the CDR3. CDR1 is MDHEN, CDR2 SYDVKM, per germline. With 8 bases removed from V and 15 bases from J, the gap between germline ends came to 17 bases. Measured with immunoSEQ multiplex PCR; TCRdb has only the in-frame clones, and not every one. The sample yields almost 750,000 clones, 55% to 80% seen once. The TCR sequence derives from a woman in her twenties or thirties in good health. The sample taken for sequencing was memory CD4+ T cells sorted from blood. Sample subset: CD45RA-negative fraction. The rearrangement joins TRBV28 to TRBJ2-1; D might be TRBD2 (6 bases). CDR3 DNA: TGTGCCAGCGGCGGGAACCGGATTGGGTTCTTC. It codes for CASGGNRIGFF.